This T cell receptor (beta chain) was sequenced for a study of CD8+ T cells in alopecia areata. Germline loops: CDR1 LNHDA, CDR2 SQIVND (reference sequence). The CDR3 has 15 residues. The trim removed 5 bases at V and 2 bases at J, leaving 6 bases unmatched. RNA, once extracted, was reverse transcribed into cDNA for use as the sequencing template. Data came from immunoSEQ multiplex PCR; TCRdb stores just in-frame clones and leaves some out. The sample consists of about 110,000 clones, roughly 59% of them appearing once. This clone was observed a handful of times. The rearrangement uses TRBV19 and TRBJ2-7; 10 bases align to TRBD2. Sequencing was done on a sample of CD8+ T cells sorted from blood. The source is a human donor in good health. This CDR3 reads CASSSSGGGAYEQYF. In nucleotides, the CDR3 is TGTGCCAGTAGTTCAAGCGGGGGGGGCGCCTACGAGCAGTACTTC. Variable domain in full (rest from reference TRBV19 and TRBJ2-7): DGGITQSPKYLFRKEGQNVTLSCEQNLNHDAMYWYRQDPGQGLRLIYYSQIVNDFQKGDIAEGYSVSREKKESFPLTVTSAQKNPTAFYLCASSSSGGGAYEQYFGPGTRLTVT.